A single sample is the source of the 28 T cell receptor beta chains below, sequenced in a study of CD8+ T cells in alopecia areata. RNA extraction and reverse transcription yielded cDNA as sequencing template. Clones were sequenced by immunoSEQ multiplex PCR, and TCRdb holds only the in-frame ones, with some missing. The table shows fewer than 150,000 clones, with 58% occurring only once. This specimen was CD4+ T cells sorted from blood, taken at week 0. The receptor source for this set is a human donor with alopecia areata.

This chain's CDR3 is CASRFTGSYRLYGYTF. DNA of the CDR3: TGTGCCAGCAGATTTACAGGATCCTATCGCCTCTATGGCTACACCTTC. The chain carries TRBV5-4 and TRBJ1-2; perhaps TRBD1 as D (5 bases). The CDR3 is made up of 16 amino acids. V gave up 5 bases and J gave up 4 bases, with 21 bases separating them. CDR1 and CDR2 (germline): SGHNT, YYREEE (reference sequence).

This chain links TRBV7-2 with TRBJ2-1; no clear D gene. Per germline, CDR1 SGHTA and CDR2 FQGNSA. The V gene lost 5 bases and the J gene lost 0 bases, with 8 bases spanning the gap. The CDR3 runs to 14 residues. Written as DNA, the CDR3 is TGTGCCAGCAGCCCCCGAAGCTCCTACAATGAGCAGTTCTTC. It yields the protein CASSPRSSYNEQFF.

The chain combines TRBV5-1 with TRBJ2-2, with 9 positions matching TRBD2. This CDR3 region has 16 residues. The trim removed 5 bases at V and 3 bases at J, leaving 8 bases unmatched. Per the germline V gene, CDR1 is SGHRS and CDR2 is YFSETQ. The CDR3 bases are TGCGCCAGCAGAACCTCTAGCGGGGACGACACCGGGGAGCTGTTTTTT. Amino acids: CASRTSSGDDTGELFF. The full variable domain, completed using reference TRBV5-1 and TRBJ2-2, is KAGVTQTPRYLIKTRGQQVTLSCSPISGHRSVSWYQQTPGQGLQFLFEYFSETQRNKGNFPGRFSGRQFSNSRSEMNVSTLELGDSALYLCASRTSSGDDTGELFFGEGSRLTVL.

The V and J genes are TRBV25-1 and TRBJ2-5, with D possibly matching TRBD1 (6 bases). CDR1 is MGHDK and CDR2 is SYGVNS in the germline V gene. The length of the CDR3 is 13 residues. V was cut by 5 bases and J by 7 bases, with 14 bases left in between. The CDR3 bases are TGTGCCAGCAGTCGGACAGTCGCACGGACCCAGTACTTC. Translating gives CASSRTVARTQYF. Drawing the rest from reference TRBV25-1 and TRBJ2-5, the complete variable domain is EADIYQTPRYLVIGTGKKITLECSQTMGHDKMYWYQQDPGMELHLIHYSYGVNSTEKGDLSSESTVSRIRTEHFPLTLESARPSHTSQYLCASSRTVARTQYFGPGTRLLVL.

The chain links TRBV29-1 to TRBJ1-2, with D maybe TRBD1 (6 bases). V lost 4 bases, J lost 2 bases, and 14 bases lay in between. CDR1 SQVTM and CDR2 ANQGSEA come from the germline V gene. The CDR3 sequence is 14 residues long. The CDR3 nucleotides are TGCAGCGTTGCTATCGGGGGCCCCAACTATGGCTACACCTTC. As protein: CSVAIGGPNYGYTF.

This clone has just a few counts. The J gene is TRBJ1-1, the V gene TRBV7-9, with D unclear. CDR3 length: 10 amino acids. Germline lookup yields CDR1 SEHNR and CDR2 FQNEAQ (reference sequence). Trimming stripped 5 bases from V and 7 bases from J, with 5 bases between. CDR3 bases: TGTGCCAGCAGCGGGTATGAAGCTTTCTTT. This codes for CASSGYEAFF.

The rearrangement links TRBV7-2 to TRBJ2-2; D might be TRBD1 or TRBD2, each matching 5 bases. The V end lost 0 bases, the J end lost 6 bases, and 11 bases lay between the germline ends. CDR3 length equals 15 residues. Per germline, CDR1 SGHTA and CDR2 FQGNSA. The CDR3 DNA reads TGTGCCAGCAGCTTAGCTATAGGGACCCCCGGGGAGCTGTTTTTT. Protein product: CASSLAIGTPGELFF.

The J gene is TRBJ2-3, the V gene TRBV29-1; D gene unclear. Germline lookup yields CDR1 SQVTM and CDR2 ANQGSEA. Trimming removed 4 bases at V and 2 bases at J, with 4 bases between. The CDR3 covers 11 residues. This CDR3 is CSVGATDTQYF. Here the CDR3 DNA reads TGCAGCGTTGGAGCCACAGATACGCAGTATTTT.

This clone was counted a few times. The genes are TRBV28 and TRBJ2-5; TRBD2 matches 14 bases. The CDR3 length is 17 residues. In germline, CDR1 is MDHEN, CDR2 SYDVKM. V gave up 6 bases and J gave up 6 bases; unmatched junction bases: 12. CDR3 loop: CASRTTGTSGSTKTQYF. The CDR3 nucleotides read TGTGCCAGCAGGACCACCGGGACTAGCGGGAGCACGAAGACCCAGTACTTC.

As regards this clone: The same CDR3 arises from other DNA sequences in this sample as well. The rearrangement links TRBV7-9 to TRBJ2-7; D uncertain. The CDR3 runs 14 residues. Trimming pared 0 bases from V and 2 bases from J, leaving 8 bases between. Germline V CDR1 and CDR2: SEHNR, FQNEAQ (reference sequence). The CDR3 DNA is TGTGCCAGCAGCTTAGCGGCAGGAACCTACGAGCAGTACTTC. Amino acid sequence: CASSLAAGTYEQYF.

The chain carries TRBV19 and TRBJ2-7, with D unclear. Germline V CDR1 and CDR2: LNHDA, SQIVND (reference sequence). This CDR3 is built from 12 residues. The V gene lost 4 bases and the J gene lost 6 bases, with 10 bases spanning the gap. DNA for the CDR3: TGTGCCAGTAGTACGGCTCCGGGCGAGCAGTACTTC. Translation: CASSTAPGEQYF.

This clone was counted only a few times. The V call is TRBV29-1, the J call TRBJ2-7, with D perhaps matching TRBD2 (7 bases). Trimming took off 7 bases at V and 7 bases at J, with 23 bases between the two ends. The V gene's germline CDR1 is SQVTM and CDR2 ANQGSEA. The CDR3 totals 14 residues. The CDR3 spells CSATRSGGPGEQYF. For the CDR3, the DNA is TGCAGCGCCACAAGATCGGGGGGCCCGGGGGAGCAGTACTTC.

This clone was picked up one time. This chain links TRBV2 with TRBJ2-1; D possibly uses TRBD1 or TRBD2 (6 bases each). V dropped 7 bases and J dropped 10 bases, with 17 bases sitting between them. CDR1 is SNHLY and CDR2 is FYNNEI in the germline V gene. The CDR3 contains 13 residues. CDR3 sequence (DNA): TGTGCCAGCATGACGGGGGCCCAAGGAGAGCAGTTCTTC. Its protein product is CASMTGAQGEQFF. Full variable domain (missing parts from reference TRBV2 and TRBJ2-1): EPEVTQTPSHQVTQMGQEVILRCVPISNHLYFYWYRQILGQKVEFLVSFYNNEISEKSEIFDDQFSVERPDGSNFTLKIRSTKLEDSAMYFCASMTGAQGEQFFGPGTRLTVL.

The V and J genes are TRBV15 and TRBJ1-2; no definite D call. Germline V gene data show CDR1 as LNHNV and CDR2 as YYDKDF (reference sequence). The CDR3 loop spans 13 amino acids. The V end lost 0 bases, the J end lost 5 bases, and 7 bases lay between the germline ends. In DNA form, the CDR3 reads TGTGCCACCAGCAGAGATTCAGGATATGGCTACACCTTC. This translates into CATSRDSGYGYTF.

This clone was seen a few times. J is TRBJ2-1 and V is TRBV29-1; 7 nucleotides agree with TRBD1. V trimming: 0 bases; J trimming: 6 bases; junction bases outside the gene matches: 11. The CDR3 runs to 16 residues. The V gene's germline CDR1 is SQVTM and CDR2 ANQGSEA. In DNA form, the CDR3 reads TGCAGCGTTGAAGAAAGTTTGGGTGGGACAGCCAATGAGCAGTTCTTC. This translates into CSVEESLGGTANEQFF.

V gene TRBV9 combines with J gene TRBJ2-5; TRBD2 agrees at 11 bases. The CDR3 has 16 amino acids. The junction had 11 bases not matched to a gene; V was cut back by 4 bases and J by 6 bases. Germline V gene data show CDR1 as SGDLS and CDR2 as YYNGEE. CDR3 in DNA: TGTGCCAGCAGCACCCAGCCGGGACTAGCGGCGAAGACCCAGTACTTC. Amino acid sequence: CASSTQPGLAAKTQYF.

CDR3: CASSPDRVGEQYF. The CDR3 DNA follows: TGCGCCAGCAGCCCGGACAGGGTTGGCGAGCAGTACTTC. V usage is TRBV5-1 and J usage is TRBJ2-7; 8 nucleotides agree with TRBD1. The junction had 6 bases not matched to a gene; V was cut back by 4 bases and J by 6 bases. From germline, CDR1 is SGHRS and CDR2 YFSETQ. The CDR3 contains 13 residues. Filled out from reference TRBV5-1 and TRBJ2-7, the complete variable domain reads KAGVTQTPRYLIKTRGQQVTLSCSPISGHRSVSWYQQTPGQGLQFLFEYFSETQRNKGNFPGRFSGRQFSNSRSEMNVSTLELGDSALYLCASSPDRVGEQYFGPGTRLTVT.

The V call is TRBV6-6, the J call TRBJ2-5; a possible D gene is TRBD2 (7 bases). This CDR3 has 12 amino acids. Deletions cut 11 bases from V and 4 bases from J, with 14 bases between. CDR1 is MNHNY, CDR2 SVGAGI, per germline (reference sequence). Here the CDR3 DNA reads TGTGCCGCAGGGGCTAGCGGAGAGACCCAGTACTTC. This sequence encodes CAAGASGETQYF.

The rearrangement joins TRBV5-4 to TRBJ1-1; no definite D call. Trimming left V 5 bases short and J 1 base short, with 9 bases between. This CDR3 is built from 13 residues. The germline gives CDR1 SGHNT, CDR2 YYREEE (reference sequence). The DNA for the CDR3 is TGTGCCAGCAGGACGGAGGGGAACACTGAAGCTTTCTTT. It is translated as CASRTEGNTEAFF. Full variable domain (rest looked up from reference TRBV5-4 and TRBJ1-1): ETGVTQSPTHLIKTRGQQVTLRCSSQSGHNTVSWYQQALGQGPQFIFQYYREEENGRGNFPPRFSGLQFPNYSSELNVNALELDDSALYLCASRTEGNTEAFFGQGTRLTVV.

The rearrangement joins TRBV29-1 to TRBJ2-3; D might be TRBD2 (6 bases). Trimming took 1 base from V and 5 from J, leaving 16 bases between them. This CDR3 has 15 residues. Germline-derived CDR1 and CDR2 are SQVTM and ANQGSEA. This CDR3 reads CSVEVVTGDLDTQYF. As DNA, the CDR3 is TGCAGCGTTGAAGTGGTAACGGGGGATTTAGATACGCAGTATTTT.

The chain couples TRBV14 to TRBJ2-3; 7 bases agree with TRBD1. The V segment lost 1 base and the J segment 3 bases; nucleotides outside the gene matches: 7. From germline, CDR1 is SGHDN and CDR2 FVKESK. CDR3 length equals 16 residues. The CDR3 protein is CASSQVLTGATDTQYF. CDR3 nucleotides: TGTGCCAGCAGCCAAGTTTTAACAGGGGCGACAGATACGCAGTATTTT. Combining the CDR3 with reference TRBV14 and TRBJ2-3 gives the whole variable domain EAGVTQFPSHSVIEKGQTVTLRCDPISGHDNLYWYRRVMGKEIKFLLHFVKESKQDESGMPNNRFLAERTGGTYSTLKVQPAELEDSGVYFCASSQVLTGATDTQYFGPGTRLTVL.

V usage is TRBV7-2 and J usage is TRBJ1-5; 9 nucleotides line up with TRBD1. Germline trimming cut 5 bases from V and 7 bases from J; bases unmatched to any gene: 9. The V gene's germline CDR1 is SGHTA and CDR2 FQGNSA. The CDR3 covers 15 residues. In nucleotides, the CDR3 is TGTGCCAGCAGCCAACATACAGGGGGCGGACAGCCCCAGCATTTT. Residues: CASSQHTGGGQPQHF.

This clone was recorded a few times. This chain uses TRBV5-1 with TRBJ2-7; 8 bases align to TRBD1. The ends lost 4 bases at V and 4 bases at J; junction bases unmatched: 7. Germline V gives CDR1 SGHRS, CDR2 YFSETQ. This CDR3 comprises 14 residues. CDR3 in DNA: TGCGCCAGCAGCCCCCGACAGGGGCAGTACGAGCAGTACTTC. Amino acid sequence: CASSPRQGQYEQYF.

The chain employs TRBV9 and TRBJ1-2, with TRBD1 as a possible D gene (5 bases). V shed 0 bases and J shed 8 bases, with 23 bases lying between them. The CDR3 is made up of 17 amino acids. Per germline, CDR1 SGDLS and CDR2 YYNGEE. CDR3: CASSVGAGSPLFEGYTF. CDR3 nucleotide sequence: TGTGCCAGCAGCGTAGGGGCAGGGTCCCCCCTTTTTGAGGGCTACACCTTC.

This clone was detected a few times. The CDR3 reads CASSLQPGDKGYTF. The CDR3 coding sequence is TGCGCCAGCAGCTTGCAGCCAGGGGACAAAGGCTACACCTTC. V is TRBV5-1 and J is TRBJ1-2; possibly TRBD1 for D (6 bases). V lost 1 base, J lost 8 bases, and 15 bases lay in between. The CDR3 extends over 14 amino acids. Germline V gives CDR1 SGHRS, CDR2 YFSETQ.

The V and J genes are TRBV7-2 and TRBJ2-4; TRBD1 aligns across 7 bases. Germline-derived CDR1 and CDR2 are SGHTA and FQGNSA. The J segment lost 3 bases and the V segment lost 2 bases, leaving 10 bases of the junction unmatched. The CDR3 loop spans 17 amino acids. CDR3 bases: TGTGCCAGCAGCTTAAGGCCCTTGGGACAGAACAAAAACATTCAGTACTTC. Its translation: CASSLRPLGQNKNIQYF.

This clone was observed a few times. V usage is TRBV19 and J usage is TRBJ2-3; D might be TRBD1 or TRBD2, each matching 5 bases. The CDR3 covers 14 residues. The germline CDR1 and CDR2 sequences are LNHDA and SQIVND (reference sequence). The V end was cut by 5 bases, the J end by 2 bases, with 11 bases between. CDR3 in DNA: TGTGCCAGTAGTGAGGGGCCAAACACAGATACGCAGTATTTT. Translating gives CASSEGPNTDTQYF.

The genes are TRBV6-5 and TRBJ2-5; 11 nucleotides line up with TRBD1. V was pared by 8 bases and J by 5 bases, with 4 bases of the junction left unmatched. The CDR3 is 13 residues long. CDR1 and CDR2 from the germline V gene are MNHEY and SVGAGI. This CDR3 reads CASGQGAGETQYF. The CDR3 nucleotides are TGTGCCAGCGGACAGGGGGCTGGTGAGACCCAGTACTTC.